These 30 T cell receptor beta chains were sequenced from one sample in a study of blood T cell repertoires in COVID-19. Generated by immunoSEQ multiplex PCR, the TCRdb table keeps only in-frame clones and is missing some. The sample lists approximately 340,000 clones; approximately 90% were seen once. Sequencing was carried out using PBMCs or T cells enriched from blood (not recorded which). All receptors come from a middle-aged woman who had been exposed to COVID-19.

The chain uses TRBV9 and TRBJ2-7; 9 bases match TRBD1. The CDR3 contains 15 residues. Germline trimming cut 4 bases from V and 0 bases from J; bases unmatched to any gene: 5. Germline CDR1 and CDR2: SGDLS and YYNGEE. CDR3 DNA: TGTGCCAGCAGCCAAGGGACAGGGTTCTCCTACGAGCAGTACTTC. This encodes CASSQGTGFSYEQYF.

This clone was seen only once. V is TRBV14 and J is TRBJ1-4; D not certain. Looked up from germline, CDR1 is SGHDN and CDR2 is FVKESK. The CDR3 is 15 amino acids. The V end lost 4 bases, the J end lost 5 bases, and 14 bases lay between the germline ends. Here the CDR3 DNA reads TGTGCCAGCAGCCGATACGGGATCCAAAATGAAAAACTGTTTTTT. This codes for CASSRYGIQNEKLFF.

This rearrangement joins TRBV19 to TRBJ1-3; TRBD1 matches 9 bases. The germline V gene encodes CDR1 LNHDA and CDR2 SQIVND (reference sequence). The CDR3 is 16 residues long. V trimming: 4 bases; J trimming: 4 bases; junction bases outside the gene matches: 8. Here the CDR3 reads CASSTLGQGRGNTIYF. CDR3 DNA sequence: TGTGCCAGTAGTACCCTCGGACAGGGGAGAGGAAACACCATATATTTT.

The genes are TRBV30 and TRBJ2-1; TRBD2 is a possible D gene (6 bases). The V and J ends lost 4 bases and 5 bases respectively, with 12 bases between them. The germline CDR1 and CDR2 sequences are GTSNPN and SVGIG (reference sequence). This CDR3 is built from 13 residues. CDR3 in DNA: TGTGCCTGGACTGGTAGCGGAAACAATGAGCAGTTCTTC. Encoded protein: CAWTGSGNNEQFF.

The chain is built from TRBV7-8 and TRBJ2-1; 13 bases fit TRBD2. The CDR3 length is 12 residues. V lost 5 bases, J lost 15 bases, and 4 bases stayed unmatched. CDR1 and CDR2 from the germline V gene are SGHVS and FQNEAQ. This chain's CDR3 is CASSPGLAGRFF. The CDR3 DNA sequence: TGTGCCAGCAGCCCGGGACTAGCGGGACGGTTCTTC.

In DNA, the CDR3 is TGTGCCAGCAGCGTGACTAGCGGGAGGCAAGAGACCCAGTACTTC. It specifies CASSVTSGRQETQYF. The chain couples TRBV9 to TRBJ2-5; 13 nucleotides align to TRBD2. CDR3 length: 15 residues. Germline lookup yields CDR1 SGDLS and CDR2 YYNGEE. With 2 bases clipped from V and 2 bases from J, the junction kept 0 bases outside the gene matches. Filled out from reference TRBV9 and TRBJ2-5, the complete variable domain reads DSGVTQTPKHLITATGQRVTLRCSPRSGDLSVYWYQQSLDQGLQFLIQYYNGEERAKGNILERFSAQQFPDLHSELNLSSLELGDSALYFCASSVTSGRQETQYFGPGTRLLVL.

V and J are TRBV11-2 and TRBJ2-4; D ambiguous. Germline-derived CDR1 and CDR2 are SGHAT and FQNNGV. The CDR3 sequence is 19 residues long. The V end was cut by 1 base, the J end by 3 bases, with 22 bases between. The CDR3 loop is CASSLVRPTLPSGKNIQYF. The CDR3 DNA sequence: TGTGCCAGCAGCTTAGTCAGGCCTACCCTCCCCTCAGGCAAAAACATTCAGTACTTC.

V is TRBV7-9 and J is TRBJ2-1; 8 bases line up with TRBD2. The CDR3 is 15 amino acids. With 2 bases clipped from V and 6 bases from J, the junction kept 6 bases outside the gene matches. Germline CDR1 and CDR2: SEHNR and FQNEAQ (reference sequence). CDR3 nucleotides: TGTGCCAGCAGCTTAAGCGGGAGAACCGGCAATGAGCAGTTCTTC. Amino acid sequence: CASSLSGRTGNEQFF.

CDR3 sequence (DNA): TGTGCCAGCAGTGACGCCAGGGGCGATGGCTACACCTTC. This codes for CASSDARGDGYTF. The genes are TRBV6-4 and TRBJ1-2; possible D gene TRBD1, 6 bases. This CDR3 region has 13 residues. Germline CDR1 MRHNA, CDR2 SNTAGT. The germline V and J ends were trimmed by 2 bases and 6 bases, with 10 bases remaining between them.

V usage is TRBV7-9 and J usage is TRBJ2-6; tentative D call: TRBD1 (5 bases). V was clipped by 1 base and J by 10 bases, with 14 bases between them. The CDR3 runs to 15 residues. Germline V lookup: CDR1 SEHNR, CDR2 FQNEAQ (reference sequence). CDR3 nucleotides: TGTGCCAGCAGCTTAGGACAGAGGTCTGAAAACGTCCTGACTTTC. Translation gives CASSLGQRSENVLTF.

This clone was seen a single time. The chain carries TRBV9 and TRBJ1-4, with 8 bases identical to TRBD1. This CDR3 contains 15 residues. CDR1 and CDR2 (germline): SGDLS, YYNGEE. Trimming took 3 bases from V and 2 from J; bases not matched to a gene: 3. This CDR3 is CASSGTGLTNEKLFF. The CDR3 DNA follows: TGTGCCAGCAGCGGGACAGGGCTCACTAATGAAAAACTGTTTTTT.

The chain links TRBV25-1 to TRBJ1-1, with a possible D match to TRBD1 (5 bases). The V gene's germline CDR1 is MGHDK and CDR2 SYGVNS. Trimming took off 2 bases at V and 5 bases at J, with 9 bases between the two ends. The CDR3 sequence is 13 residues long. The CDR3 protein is CASSEGGGTEAFF. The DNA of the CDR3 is TGTGCCAGCAGTGAAGGGGGGGGGACTGAAGCTTTCTTT.

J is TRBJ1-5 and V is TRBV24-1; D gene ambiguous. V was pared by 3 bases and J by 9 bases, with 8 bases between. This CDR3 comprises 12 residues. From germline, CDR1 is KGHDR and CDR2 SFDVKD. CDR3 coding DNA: TGTGCCACCAGTGATGAACGGGGGCCCCAGCATTTT. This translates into CATSDERGPQHF.

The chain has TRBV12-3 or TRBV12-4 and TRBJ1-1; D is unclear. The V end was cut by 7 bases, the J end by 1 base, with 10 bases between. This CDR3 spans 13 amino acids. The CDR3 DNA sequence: TGTGCCAGCATTCGATCTAAGAACACTGAAGCTTTCTTT. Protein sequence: CASIRSKNTEAFF.

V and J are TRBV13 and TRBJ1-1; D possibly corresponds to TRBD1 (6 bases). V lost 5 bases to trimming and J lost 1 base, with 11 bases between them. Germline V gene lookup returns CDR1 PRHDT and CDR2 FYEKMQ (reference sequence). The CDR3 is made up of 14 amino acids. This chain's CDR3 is CASSQGHRNTEAFF. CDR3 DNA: TGTGCCAGCAGCCAGGGACACCGGAACACTGAAGCTTTCTTT.

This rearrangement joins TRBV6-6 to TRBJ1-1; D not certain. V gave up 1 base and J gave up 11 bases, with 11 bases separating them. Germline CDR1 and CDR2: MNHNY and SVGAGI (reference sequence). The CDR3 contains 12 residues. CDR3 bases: TGTGCCAGCAGTTACTTGCAGCGTGAGGCTTTCTTT. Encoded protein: CASSYLQREAFF.

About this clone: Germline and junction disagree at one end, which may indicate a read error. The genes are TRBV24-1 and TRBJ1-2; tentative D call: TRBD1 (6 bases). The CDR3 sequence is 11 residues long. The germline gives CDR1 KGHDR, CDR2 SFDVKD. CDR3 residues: CATGEGGGYTF. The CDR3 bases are TGTGCCACCGGTGAGGGGGGTGGCTACACCTTC.

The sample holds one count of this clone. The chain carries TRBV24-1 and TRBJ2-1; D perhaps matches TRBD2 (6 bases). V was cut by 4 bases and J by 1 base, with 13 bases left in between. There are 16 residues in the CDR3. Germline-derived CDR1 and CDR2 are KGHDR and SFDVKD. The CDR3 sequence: CATSDPSSASYNEQFF. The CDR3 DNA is TGTGCCACCAGTGACCCCTCTAGCGCTTCCTACAATGAGCAGTTCTTC.

The CDR3 coding sequence is TGTGCCAGCAGCTTAGACAGGTTTGGCAATCAGCCCCAGCATTTT. This codes for CASSLDRFGNQPQHF. The chain couples TRBV7-9 to TRBJ1-5; possibly TRBD1 for D (5 bases). Germline CDR1 and CDR2: SEHNR and FQNEAQ (reference sequence). Deletions cut 1 base from V and 2 bases from J, with 9 bases between. This CDR3 has 15 amino acids.

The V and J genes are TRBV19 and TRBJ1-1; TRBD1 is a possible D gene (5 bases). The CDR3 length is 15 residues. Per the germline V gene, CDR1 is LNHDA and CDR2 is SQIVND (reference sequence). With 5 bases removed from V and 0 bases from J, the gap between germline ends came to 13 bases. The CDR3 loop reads CASSRNWGVNTEAFF. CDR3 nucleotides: TGTGCCAGTAGTCGGAACTGGGGGGTGAACACTGAAGCTTTCTTT.

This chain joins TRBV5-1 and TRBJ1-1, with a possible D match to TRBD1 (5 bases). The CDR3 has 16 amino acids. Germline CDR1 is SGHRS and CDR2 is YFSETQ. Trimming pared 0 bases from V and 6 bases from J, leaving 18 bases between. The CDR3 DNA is TGCGCCAGCAGCTTGGAAGCAGGGTCATTTAATCCTGAAGCTTTCTTT. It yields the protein CASSLEAGSFNPEAFF.

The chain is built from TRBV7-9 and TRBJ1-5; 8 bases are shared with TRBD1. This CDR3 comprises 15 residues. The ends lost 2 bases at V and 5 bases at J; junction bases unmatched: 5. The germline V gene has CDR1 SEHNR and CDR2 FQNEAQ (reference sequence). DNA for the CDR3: TGTGCCAGCAGCTTAAGGTCAGGGGGCGATCAGCCCCAGCATTTT. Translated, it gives CASSLRSGGDQPQHF.

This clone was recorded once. The CDR3 is CASSKAGTGGLYGYTF. CDR3 sequence (DNA): TGTGCCAGTAGCAAAGCCGGGACAGGGGGCCTCTATGGCTACACCTTC. The chain uses TRBV19 and TRBJ1-2; 12 positions match TRBD1. This CDR3 contains 16 residues. The V and J ends lost 6 bases and 4 bases, in that order; junction bases with no gene match: 9. Germline values: CDR1 LNHDA, CDR2 SQIVND (reference sequence). The full variable domain, its missing parts supplied by reference TRBV19 and TRBJ1-2, is DGGITQSPKYLFRKEGQNVTLSCEQNLNHDAMYWYRQDPGQGLRLIYYSQIVNDFQKGDIAEGYSVSREKKESFPLTVTSAQKNPTAFYLCASSKAGTGGLYGYTFGSGTRLTVV.

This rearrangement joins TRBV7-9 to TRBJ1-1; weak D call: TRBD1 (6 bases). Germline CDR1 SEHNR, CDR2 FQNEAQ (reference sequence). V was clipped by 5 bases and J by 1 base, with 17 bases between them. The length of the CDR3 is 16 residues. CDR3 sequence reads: CASSRQATTQNTEAFF. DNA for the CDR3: TGTGCCAGCAGCCGACAGGCCACAACCCAGAACACTGAAGCTTTCTTT.

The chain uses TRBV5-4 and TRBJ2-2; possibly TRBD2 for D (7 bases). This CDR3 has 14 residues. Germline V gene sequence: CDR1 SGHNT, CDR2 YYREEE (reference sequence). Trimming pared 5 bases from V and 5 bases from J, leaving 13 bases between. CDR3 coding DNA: TGTGCCAGCAGGTTCCGGGGGGCAACCGGGGAGCTGTTTTTT. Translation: CASRFRGATGELFF.

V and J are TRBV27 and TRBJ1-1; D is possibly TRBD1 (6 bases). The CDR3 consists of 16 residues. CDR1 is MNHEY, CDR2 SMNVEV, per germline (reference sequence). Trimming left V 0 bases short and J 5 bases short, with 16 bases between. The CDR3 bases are TGTGCCAGCAGTTTATCGTTCGGGGGGCTTCGGACTGAAGCTTTCTTT. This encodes CASSLSFGGLRTEAFF.

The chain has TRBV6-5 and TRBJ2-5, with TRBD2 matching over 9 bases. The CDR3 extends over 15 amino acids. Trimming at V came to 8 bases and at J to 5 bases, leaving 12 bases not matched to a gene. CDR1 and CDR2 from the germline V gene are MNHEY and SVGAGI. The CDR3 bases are TGTGCCAGCGGATTCGGGCGGGGGGGCAAGGAGACCCAGTACTTC. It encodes CASGFGRGGKETQYF.

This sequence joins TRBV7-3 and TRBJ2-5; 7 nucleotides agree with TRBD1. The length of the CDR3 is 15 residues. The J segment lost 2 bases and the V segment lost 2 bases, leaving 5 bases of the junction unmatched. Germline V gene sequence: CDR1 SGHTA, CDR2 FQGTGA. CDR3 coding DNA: TGTGCCAGCAGCTTAGTAGGGGGCGGGCAAGAGACCCAGTACTTC. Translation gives CASSLVGGGQETQYF.

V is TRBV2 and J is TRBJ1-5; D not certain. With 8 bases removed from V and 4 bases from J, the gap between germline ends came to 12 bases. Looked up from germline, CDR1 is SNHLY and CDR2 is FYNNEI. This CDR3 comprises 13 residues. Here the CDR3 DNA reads TGTGCCAGCCAGGACGGGATGAATCAGCCCCAGCATTTT. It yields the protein CASQDGMNQPQHF.

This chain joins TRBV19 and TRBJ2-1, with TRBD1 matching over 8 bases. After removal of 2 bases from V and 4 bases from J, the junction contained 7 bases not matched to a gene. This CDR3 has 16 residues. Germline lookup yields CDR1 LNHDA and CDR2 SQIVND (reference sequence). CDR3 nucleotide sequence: TGTGCCAGTAGTATAACTGGCAGGGGGCCGTACAATGAGCAGTTCTTC. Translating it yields CASSITGRGPYNEQFF.